Presented here are 15 T cell receptor beta chains from one specimen sequenced in a study of a mutant IDH1 vaccine in newly diagnosed glioma. No antigen has been assigned to these receptors. Time point meaning: week 47, end of study. Every vaccine dose comprised 300 ug of mutant IDH1 20-mer peptide plus topical imiquimod. The repertoire was sequenced with immunoSEQ multiplex PCR; TCRdb's copy has only in-frame clones and lacks some. The table includes about 52,000 clones, about three quarters detected once. The specimen was PBMCs, collected from a glioma patient whose treatment included an IDH1 peptide vaccine. The source is a woman between 35 and 50 years old with glioma. Some clones in this sample may be carry-over from other donors' samples.

The CDR3 loop is CASSTRHSMNTEAFF. In DNA form, the CDR3 reads TGTGCCAGCAGCACTAGACACTCGATGAACACTGAAGCTTTCTTT. This chain links TRBV7-2 with TRBJ1-1; no reliable D call. The CDR3 sequence is 15 residues long. Trimming took 5 bases from V and 0 from J, leaving 13 bases between them. Looked up from germline, CDR1 is SGHTA and CDR2 is FQGNSA.

The rearrangement links TRBV5-4 to TRBJ2-3, with 13 nucleotides matching TRBD2. CDR1 and CDR2 from the germline V gene are SGHNT and YYREEE (reference sequence). The V and J ends lost 3 bases and 3 bases, in that order; junction bases with no gene match: 7. This CDR3 is 17 amino acids long. The CDR3 loop reads CASSSPGLAGTTDTQYF. CDR3 nucleotides: TGTGCCAGCAGCTCCCCGGGACTAGCGGGGACTACAGATACGCAGTATTTT.

CDR3 nucleotide sequence: TGTGCCAGCAGCCAAGGTACAGGGGGCCCAACTTTC. As protein: CASSQGTGGPTF. J is TRBJ2-6 and V is TRBV14; TRBD1 agrees at 9 bases. Germline V gene lookup returns CDR1 SGHDN and CDR2 FVKESK. The CDR3 spans 12 residues. Trimming cost V 1 base and J 19 bases; bases outside gene matches: 5.

There are a few counts of this clone. The V call is TRBV5-1, the J call TRBJ1-1; D is perhaps TRBD1 (5 bases). Trimming stripped 4 bases from V and 5 bases from J, with 15 bases between. CDR3 length equals 14 residues. Germline assignment: CDR1 SGHRS and CDR2 YFSETQ. The CDR3 sequence is CASSPRGVKTEAFF. Written as DNA, the CDR3 is TGCGCCAGCAGCCCCCGGGGCGTCAAGACTGAAGCTTTCTTT. Based on the CDR3 plus reference TRBV5-1 and TRBJ1-1, the full variable domain is KAGVTQTPRYLIKTRGQQVTLSCSPISGHRSVSWYQQTPGQGLQFLFEYFSETQRNKGNFPGRFSGRQFSNSRSEMNVSTLELGDSALYLCASSPRGVKTEAFFGQGTRLTVV.

The chain employs TRBV4-3 and TRBJ1-4; no firm D call. Germline V gives CDR1 LGHNA, CDR2 YSLEER. Trimming removed 1 base at V and 4 bases at J, with 7 bases between. The CDR3 is 14 residues long. CDR3 sequence (DNA): TGCGCCAGCAGCCAAGGACTGTTTAATGAAAAACTGTTTTTT. It yields the protein CASSQGLFNEKLFF.

As concerns this clone: At one end the junction does not follow the germline gene, possibly because of a read error. The rearrangement links TRBV10-1 to TRBJ2-2; unclear D gene. The germline V gene has CDR1 WNHNN and CDR2 SYGVQD (reference sequence). The CDR3 runs to 16 residues. The chain's CDR3 is CASSERRSPNSGELFF. CDR3 DNA: TGCGCCAGCAGTGAGCGACGGTCACCGAACTCCGGGGAGCTGTTTTTT.

The chain combines TRBV5-4 with TRBJ1-1; D uncertain. From germline, CDR1 is SGHNT and CDR2 YYREEE (reference sequence). The CDR3 sequence is 14 residues long. Deletions cut 7 bases from V and 4 bases from J, with 17 bases between. CDR3 bases: TGTGCCAGCTTCGAAACCGGGTGGGGCACTGAAGCTTTCTTT. It is translated as CASFETGWGTEAFF.

The V and J genes are TRBV19 and TRBJ1-6, with D perhaps TRBD1 (5 bases). The ends were cut back, 6 bases at V and 5 bases at J, with 11 bases in the middle. The CDR3 has 14 residues. From germline, CDR1 is LNHDA and CDR2 SQIVND (reference sequence). This CDR3 reads CASRGTGHNSPLHF. The CDR3 nucleotides read TGTGCCAGTAGGGGGACGGGACATAATTCACCCCTCCACTTT.

This sequence joins TRBV6-1 and TRBJ2-1; TRBD2 matches 9 bases. V trimming: 3 bases; J trimming: 8 bases; junction bases outside the gene matches: 8. This CDR3 comprises 15 residues. The germline gives CDR1 MNHNS, CDR2 SASEGT. CDR3 in DNA: TGTGCCAGCAGTGAGTTGGGCGGGGGGGTCGATGAGCAGTTCTTC. Its translation is CASSELGGGVDEQFF.

The J gene is TRBJ2-3, the V gene TRBV9; TRBD1 might be the D (6 bases). Germline V lookup: CDR1 SGDLS, CDR2 YYNGEE. This CDR3 is built from 19 residues. V was pared by 4 bases and J by 0 bases, with 24 bases between. The CDR3, as DNA: TGTGCCAGCAGCCTCTTTGACAGGTGGGGGATGACTAGCACAGATACGCAGTATTTT. Translating gives CASSLFDRWGMTSTDTQYF.

The V gene is TRBV18, the J gene TRBJ1-1; 7 bases map to TRBD1. J was trimmed by 1 base and V by 5 bases; bases with no gene match: 4. Looked up from germline, CDR1 is KGHSH and CDR2 is LQKENI. The CDR3 sequence is 14 residues long. The CDR3 bases are TGTGCCAGCTCAGTGACAGGGTCGAACACTGAAGCTTTCTTT. Its protein is CASSVTGSNTEAFF. Full variable domain (outside the CDR3, taken from reference TRBV18 and TRBJ1-1): NAGVMQNPRHLVRRRGQEARLRCSPMKGHSHVYWYRQLPEEGLKFMVYLQKENIIDESGMPKERFSAEFPKEGPSILRIQQVVRGDSAAYFCASSVTGSNTEAFFGQGTRLTVV.

The J gene is TRBJ1-3, the V gene TRBV7-2, with TRBD1 matching over 8 bases. Trimming took 1 base from V and 4 from J; bases not matched to a gene: 3. Germline V gene lookup returns CDR1 SGHTA and CDR2 FQGNSA. The CDR3 length is 15 residues. CDR3 loop: CASSLGQGAGNTIYF. The DNA for the CDR3 is TGTGCCAGCAGCTTAGGCCAGGGGGCAGGAAACACCATATATTTT.

The chain carries TRBV7-9 and TRBJ1-2; D remains unclear. V gave up 8 bases and J gave up 3 bases, with 10 bases separating them. Per germline, CDR1 SEHNR and CDR2 FQNEAQ (reference sequence). CDR3 length: 12 amino acids. The CDR3 region has the DNA TGTGCCAGCGGGGTAAGAGACTATGGCTACACCTTC. Translated, it gives CASGVRDYGYTF.

The J gene is TRBJ2-2, the V gene TRBV29-1; 10 nucleotides align to TRBD1. This CDR3 has 13 amino acids. Germline V gene lookup returns CDR1 SQVTM and CDR2 ANQGSEA. The V gene end was trimmed by 7 bases and the J gene end by 6 bases; junction bases not matched to a gene: 5. CDR3 DNA sequence: TGCAGCGCCAAAGGGACAGGGGCCGGGGAGCTGTTTTTT. The encoded protein is CSAKGTGAGELFF.

This clone was observed once. V usage is TRBV15 and J usage is TRBJ1-1, with 8 nucleotides matching TRBD1. This CDR3 has 17 amino acids. With 5 bases clipped from V and 0 bases from J, the junction kept 11 bases outside the gene matches. Germline V gene lookup returns CDR1 LNHNV and CDR2 YYDKDF (reference sequence). This CDR3 reads CATSPQDRAGMNTEAFF. The CDR3 region has the DNA TGTGCCACCAGCCCTCAGGACAGGGCAGGGATGAACACTGAAGCTTTCTTT.